This T cell receptor beta chain was obtained from a study of radiation and T cells in renal cell carcinoma. Whole-study results and caveats: From baseline, blood top tumor clonotypes peaked at 2 weeks post-radiation.

Sample time point: baseline pretreatment blood. Regarding treatment: 15 Gy SBRT to primary tumor, nephrectomy 4 weeks later. The patient's renal cell carcinoma had clear cell pathology. With regard to this clone: Its antigen remains unknown.

The assay was immunoSEQ multiplex PCR, and TCRdb's table has in-frame clones only and misses some. The sample holds around 140,000 clones, about 88% seen once. The V and J ends lost 4 bases and 4 bases respectively, with 16 bases between them. This CDR3 spans 15 amino acids. Germline V gives CDR1 LNHDA, CDR2 SQIVND (reference sequence). The sample in question was blood, obtained from a patient whose treatment included radiotherapy and nephrectomy. The chain is built from TRBV19 and TRBJ1-2; D is uncertain. The TCR originated in a woman aged 65 to 85 with renal cell carcinoma. The CDR3 DNA follows: TGTGCCAGTAGTAACCCGGGAACGGCGGGCTATGGCTACACCTTC. This codes for CASSNPGTAGYGYTF.